Sequencing of this TCR beta chain was carried out in a study of tissue T cells after allogeneic stem cell transplantation (dated by TCRdb to 2022 to 2024). Describing the broader study: The study profiled TCR beta repertoires in many tissues obtained from research autopsies of patients with and without GVHD, and also in mouse models of GVHD. On the human side, the study was prospective and observational, with no blinding or randomization. Findings and caveats that apply to the study as a whole: Not many T cell clones showed up in more than one patient, yet clustering based on motifs uncovered repertoire signatures that were shared across patients in a tissue-specific way. The study did not determine which tissue TCRs were alloreactive or antigen-specific, and some clones might have been persisting host cells. Within patients, how anatomically similar tissues were was a major factor shaping TCR repertoire composition, regardless of disease or transplant status. In both patients and mice, T cells from blood and spleen picked up only a limited part of the TCR repertoire that was detected in tissues. The patient cohort was small and varied clinically, and sampling depth was recognized as a limitation.

With respect to this clone: Its specific antigen is unknown. Mouse gene names and germline sequences are the ones reported for this receptor. The CDR3 goes on 1 residue after the read ends, and that part is filled in from the germline J gene.

The CDR3 runs 12 amino acids, cysteine and phenylalanine included. The DNA shown is the part of the CDR3 that was read: 33 bases, in frame from base 1. V drops 4 bases and J drops 6 bases, leaving 9 bases in between. CDR1 and CDR2 (SGHDT, FRDEAV) derive from the germline V gene. What this sample's time point label stands for: mouse harvest day 14 after allogeneic transplant. Mouse grafts consisting of 10^7 T-cell-depleted bone marrow cells combined with 10^6 splenic CD5+ T cells were administered by tail vein injection. A major MHC-mismatch B6 (H2b) into BALB/c (H2d) model was used to model mouse GVHD, and tissues were profiled at day 7 or 14. On day 7 or 14 post-transplant, mouse tissues and retro-orbital blood were harvested with separate sterile tools for each animal, and livers were flushed before harvest. Before genomic DNA was isolated with the DNeasy Blood & Tissue Kit, mouse tissues were minced with razor blades in buffered saline.

Library preparation was by the immunoSEQ multiplex PCR assay. Adaptive Biotechnologies performed the TCRbeta CDR3 sequencing at survey depth and reported CDR3 sequences, V/J genes, productive frequency and template counts. Amplification of TCR beta CDR3 regions was performed from genomic DNA rather than from RNA. The authors' pipeline ran thus. Jensen-Shannon divergence was used to quantify pairwise repertoire overlap between tissues, with a value of 1 meaning complete divergence and a value of 0 meaning identical repertoires. Tissues were clustered by single-linkage agglomerative hierarchical clustering of pairwise JSD values and displayed as dendrograms. GLIPH2 was applied to all patient samples using simulation_depth 1000, kmer_min_depth 3, and cdr3_length_cutoff 8, and only groups with more than two unique CDR3s were retained. A standardized tissue-overlap score was calculated by extrapolating Jaccard GLIPH-group overlap across patients to a standard repertoire size of 1000 clones. To look at how diversity was associated with clinical or experimental variables, linear mixed-effect models were used, with tissue treated as a fixed effect and individual treated as a random effect. Here the immuneACCESS table is served through TCRdb, limited to in-frame sequences with V and J called. Missing clones are a known gap in these copies; in checked studies unresolved V genes cover under half, and the rest lacks a known reason. Clone size and V and J calls were adopted from that table, with D and trimming inferred from the DNA. This sample comprises about 1,400 clones, roughly 50% of them detected only once. The leading ten clones occupy 30% to 45% of the sample.

The sequence came from a female BALB/c mouse given C57BL/6 T cells with graft-versus-host disease after an allogeneic hematopoietic cell transplant. Specimen: liver tissue. This sequence uses TRBV14 and TRBJ2-5, and perhaps TRBD1 as D gene, on 6 matching bases. Partial CDR3 DNA: TGTGCCAGCAGTCAGGGGAGGGACACCCAGTAC. This encodes CASSQGRDTQY. The whole CDR3 sequence is CASSQGRDTQYF.